The 24 T cell receptor beta chains below come from one sample, sequenced in a study of long-term antiretroviral therapy in people with HIV. The immunoSEQ assay was v3.0, run at survey level. TCRdb keeps only in-frame clones here, not all; method: immunoSEQ multiplex PCR. Of some 14,000 clones in the sample, roughly four fifths were seen once. The source was unsorted PBMCs, collected just before starting antiretroviral therapy. The receptors were sampled from a man aged 40-50 years with HIV.

V gene TRBV5-1 combines with J gene TRBJ2-3; 7 bases fit TRBD1. In germline, CDR1 is SGHRS, CDR2 YFSETQ. The V gene end was trimmed by 2 bases and the J gene end by 3 bases; junction bases not matched to a gene: 6. The CDR3 length is 15 residues. In DNA, the CDR3 is TGCGCCAGCAGCTTCGACAGGGTAAGGACAGATACGCAGTATTTT. Encoded protein: CASSFDRVRTDTQYF.

The rearrangement joins TRBV30 to TRBJ1-1; D possibly corresponds to TRBD1 (5 bases). The CDR3 totals 12 residues. Trimming removed 2 bases at V and 10 bases at J, with 14 bases between. Germline CDR1 and CDR2: GTSNPN and SVGIG (reference sequence). The CDR3 sequence is CAWSPRTMGAFF. The CDR3 bases are TGTGCCTGGAGTCCCCGGACAATGGGAGCTTTCTTT.

This sequence joins TRBV21-1 and TRBJ1-2; TRBD1 was called by the table and not checked on the DNA. TRBV21-1 is termed a pseudogene. The CDR3 loop spans 17 amino acids. CDR3 amino acids: CASSASGGTGQIYGYTF. Here the CDR3 DNA reads TGTGCCAGCAGCGCCTCAGGGGGGACAGGTCAGATCTATGGCTACACCTTC.

The chain uses TRBV5-5 and TRBJ1-5; D call uncertain. The V gene's germline CDR1 is SGHKS and CDR2 YYEKEE (reference sequence). Trimming pared 4 bases from V and 0 bases from J, leaving 17 bases between. The CDR3 covers 17 residues. CDR3 DNA: TGTGCCAGCAGCCTGACTGGCGCCGCCTATAGCAATCAGCCCCAGCATTTT. This codes for CASSLTGAAYSNQPQHF. Together with reference TRBV5-5 and TRBJ1-5, the CDR3 gives the full variable domain: DAGVTQSPTHLIKTRGQQVTLRCSPISGHKSVSWYQQVLGQGPQFIFQYYEKEERGRGNFPDRFSARQFPNYSSELNVNALLLGDSALYLCASSLTGAAYSNQPQHFGDGTRLSIL.

There are a few counts of this clone. This chain joins TRBV10-3 and TRBJ1-1, with D perhaps TRBD1 (6 bases). V was trimmed by 4 bases and J by 2 bases, leaving 11 bases between them. The CDR3 loop spans 14 amino acids. Germline V lookup: CDR1 ENHRY, CDR2 SYGVKD. The CDR3 bases are TGTGCCATCAGTGTTGGACAGCTAAACACTGAAGCTTTCTTT. It encodes CAISVGQLNTEAFF.

This chain uses TRBV29-1 with TRBJ1-1; D not certain. This CDR3 contains 14 residues. With 2 bases removed from V and 5 bases from J, the gap between germline ends came to 15 bases. Germline-derived CDR1 and CDR2 are SQVTM and ANQGSEA. DNA of the CDR3: TGCAGCGTTGAAAGGGCAAGTGCACGAACTGAAGCTTTCTTT. This codes for CSVERASARTEAFF.

This clone was counted between two and nine times. The CDR3 bases are TGTGCCAGCAGCTTTTGGGATGGTGATGGCTACACCTTC. This translates into CASSFWDGDGYTF. This rearrangement joins TRBV7-2 to TRBJ1-2, with D unresolved. CDR3 size: 13 residues. V was pared by 3 bases and J by 6 bases, with 11 bases between. Germline CDR1 and CDR2: SGHTA and FQGNSA.

The chain couples TRBV21-1 to TRBJ1-4; the table's TRBD1 call for D was not verified on the DNA. TRBV21-1 is listed as a pseudogene. The CDR3 covers 18 residues. CDR3 residues: CASSKKGCHSETNEKLFF. DNA of the CDR3: TGTGCCAGCAGCAAAAAGGGGTGCCATTCTGAGACTAATGAAAAACTGTTTTTT.

The chain combines TRBV7-9 with TRBJ1-1; TRBD1 matches at 7 bases. Germline V CDR1 and CDR2: SEHNR, FQNEAQ (reference sequence). The CDR3 is 16 residues long. With V trimmed by 3 bases and J by 2 bases, 9 bases remained unmatched. The CDR3 protein is CASSFRQGVFNTEAFF. CDR3 nucleotide sequence: TGTGCCAGCAGCTTTCGCCAGGGGGTCTTCAACACTGAAGCTTTCTTT.

J is TRBJ1-5 and V is TRBV5-1; the D gene is possibly TRBD1 (6 bases). The CDR3 has 15 residues. Per germline, CDR1 SGHRS and CDR2 YFSETQ. V shed 1 base and J shed 12 bases, with 20 bases lying between them. In DNA form, the CDR3 reads TGCGCCAGCAGCTTGCTTCCCGACCAAAGGGGGTTCCAGCATTTT. Protein: CASSLLPDQRGFQHF.

In the case of this clone: One end of the junction varies from germline; a read error may be responsible. J is TRBJ2-7 and V is TRBV5-1; no reliable D call. CDR3 size: 15 residues. Germline-derived CDR1 and CDR2 are SGHRS and YFSETQ. The CDR3 spells CASSLGPESSYEQYF. The CDR3 coding sequence is TGTGCCAGCAGCTTAGGTCCTGAAAGCTCCTACGAGCAGTACTTC.

The V and J genes are TRBV30 and TRBJ2-7; 8 bases align to TRBD2. The CDR3 contains 14 residues. From germline, CDR1 is GTSNPN and CDR2 SVGIG (reference sequence). The V gene end was trimmed by 2 bases and the J gene end by 4 bases; junction bases not matched to a gene: 7. CDR3 bases: TGTGCCTGGAGTAAGCGGGGGATATTTTACGAGCAGTACTTC. Its protein product is CAWSKRGIFYEQYF.

This chain connects TRBV6-5 to TRBJ1-2; 12 bases fit TRBD1. V was pared by 0 bases and J by 8 bases, with 7 bases of the junction left unmatched. The CDR3 is 16 amino acids. Germline V gene data show CDR1 as MNHEY and CDR2 as SVGAGI. The chain's CDR3 is CASSYSGTGGLGGYTF. The DNA of the CDR3 is TGTGCCAGCAGTTACTCCGGGACAGGGGGCTTAGGGGGCTACACCTTC.

This chain connects TRBV19 to TRBJ2-1; the match to TRBD1 covers 7 bases. CDR3 length equals 9 residues. Germline CDR1 LNHDA, CDR2 SQIVND (reference sequence). The junction had 1 base not matched to a gene; V was cut back by 10 bases and J by 10 bases. CDR3 nucleotide sequence: TGTGCCATACAGGGGGAGCAGTTCTTC. This codes for CAIQGEQFF.

This clone was counted between two and nine times. This chain connects TRBV2 to TRBJ2-7; no clear D gene. The CDR3 is made up of 15 amino acids. Germline values: CDR1 SNHLY, CDR2 FYNNEI. The germline V and J ends were trimmed by 3 bases and 2 bases, with 14 bases remaining between them. CDR3 residues: CASSEGTPTAYEQYF. CDR3 coding DNA: TGTGCCAGCAGTGAGGGAACTCCCACGGCCTACGAGCAGTACTTC.

The rearrangement links TRBV7-9 to TRBJ2-7, with TRBD2 identical over 9 bases. In germline, CDR1 is SEHNR, CDR2 FQNEAQ (reference sequence). CDR3 size: 17 residues. J gave up 0 bases and V 0 bases, and 6 bases lay outside the gene matches. This chain's CDR3 is CASSLAERGDPSYEQYF. The CDR3 region has the DNA TGTGCCAGCAGCTTAGCGGAGCGGGGGGACCCCTCCTACGAGCAGTACTTC.

This clone was detected once. V gene TRBV25-1 combines with J gene TRBJ1-2, with D tentatively TRBD1 (6 bases). The CDR3 has 13 amino acids. Germline loops: CDR1 MGHDK, CDR2 SYGVNS. Trimming shortened V by 5 bases and J by 5 bases, and 12 bases separated the two germline ends. Here the CDR3 reads CASSHDRKYGYTF. CDR3 in DNA: TGTGCCAGCAGTCATGACAGGAAATATGGCTACACCTTC.

The chain combines TRBV6-5 with TRBJ2-3; no firm D call. CDR3 length: 15 residues. Per germline, CDR1 MNHEY and CDR2 SVGAGI. The V gene lost 0 bases and the J gene lost 9 bases, with 16 bases spanning the gap. In nucleotides, the CDR3 is TGTGCCAGCAGTTACTCCAGTACACAAGGGCAAACGCAGTATTTT. Its protein product is CASSYSSTQGQTQYF.

V and J are TRBV7-6 and TRBJ1-1; the D is unclear. The CDR3 totals 14 residues. Germline loops: CDR1 SGHVS, CDR2 FNYEAQ. V dropped 1 base and J dropped 4 bases, with 10 bases sitting between them. The CDR3 spells CASSLGFGITEAFF. As DNA, the CDR3 is TGTGCCAGCAGCTTAGGCTTCGGGATCACTGAAGCTTTCTTT.

This sequence joins TRBV12-5 and TRBJ2-5, with 8 bases fitting TRBD1. Germline V CDR1 and CDR2: LGHNT, FRNRAP. The CDR3 sequence is 15 residues long. With V trimmed by 1 base and J by 5 bases, 6 bases remained unmatched. The CDR3 sequence is CASGLGYRGRETQYF. CDR3 sequence (DNA): TGTGCTAGTGGTTTGGGATACAGGGGGAGGGAGACCCAGTACTTC. Looking up the rest from reference TRBV12-5 and TRBJ2-5 gives the full variable domain: DARVTQTPRHKVTEMGQEVTMRCQPILGHNTVFWYRQTMMQGLELLAYFRNRAPLDDSGMPKDRFSAEMPDATLATLKIQPSEPRDSAVYFCASGLGYRGRETQYFGPGTRLLVL.

This clone was counted between two and nine times. This chain's CDR3 is CASTHLTGRENQPQHF. DNA of the CDR3: TGTGCCAGCACTCACTTGACAGGGAGGGAGAATCAGCCCCAGCATTTT. The chain uses TRBV28 and TRBJ1-5; TRBD1 matches at 7 bases. Germline V lookup: CDR1 MDHEN, CDR2 SYDVKM. The CDR3 has 16 amino acids. The trim removed 7 bases at V and 4 bases at J, leaving 13 bases unmatched.

The chain combines TRBV7-9 with TRBJ2-7; 11 nucleotides match TRBD1. There are 15 residues in the CDR3. The germline gives CDR1 SEHNR, CDR2 FQNEAQ (reference sequence). Germline trimming cut 5 bases from V and 7 bases from J; bases unmatched to any gene: 10. CDR3 nucleotides: TGTGCCAGCAGCCCCGGGACAGGGGGATTATGGGAGCAGTACTTC. It yields the protein CASSPGTGGLWEQYF. Looking up the rest from reference TRBV7-9 and TRBJ2-7 gives the full variable domain: DTGVSQNPRHKITKRGQNVTFRCDPISEHNRLYWYRQTLGQGPEFLTYFQNEAQLEKSRLLSDRFSAERPKGSFSTLEIQRTEQGDSAMYLCASSPGTGGLWEQYFGPGTRLTVT.

CDR3 sequence: CASSEEGIANTGELFF. CDR3 nucleotide sequence: TGTGCCAGCAGTGAGGAGGGAATCGCGAACACCGGGGAGCTGTTTTTT. The chain has TRBV2 and TRBJ2-2; D is possibly TRBD2 (6 bases). Germline assignment: CDR1 SNHLY and CDR2 FYNNEI. The CDR3 covers 16 residues. The V end was cut by 3 bases, the J end by 0 bases, with 11 bases between.

This clone is labeled medium-sized (0.01 to 0.1%). The CDR3 bases are TGTGCCAGCAGTTTAGACAGGGGAACAGATACGCAGTATTTT. This translates into CASSLDRGTDTQYF. The genes are TRBV27 and TRBJ2-3; 8 bases line up with TRBD1. From germline, CDR1 is MNHEY and CDR2 SMNVEV (reference sequence). This CDR3 spans 14 amino acids. V trimming: 2 bases; J trimming: 3 bases; junction bases outside the gene matches: 1.